This is a list of T cell receptor beta chains from one sample in a study of OX40 agonist ivuxolimab in advanced cancers. TCRdb's table, derived via immunoSEQ multiplex PCR, lists solely in-frame clones and lacks some. The sample carries under 65,000 clones, about 88% recorded once. The input for sequencing was CD4+ or CD8+ T cells sorted from blood, taken in a trial of the OX40 agonist ivuxolimab. These receptors originate from an adult with an advanced solid tumor such as melanoma, head and neck, liver or kidney cancer. Each CDR3 is given with its conserved first and last residue. The D gene is left open where the match is weak. Size is stated for part of the rows, as once, few or many counts, or as a class when the clone is expanded.

>TRBV5-1|NA|TRBJ2-5|NA
TGCGCCAGCAGCTTGGAGGTCCCTGGGGGGACCCAGTACTTC
CASSLEVPGGTQYF
>TRBV19|NA|TRBJ2-1|TRBD1
TGTGCCAGTTCAACCGGGACAGGGGGCTACAATGAGCAGTTCTTC
CASSTGTGGYNEQFF
>TRBV6-5|NA|TRBJ1-2|NA
TGTGCCAGCAGTTACTCTTTCGACTATGGCTACACCTTC
CASSYSFDYGYTF
>TRBV27|NA|TRBJ1-4|NA
TGTGCCAGCAGAGCCTCGGAGGGGGGCTCCTCCAAACTGTTTTTT
CASRASEGGSSKLFF
>TRBV5-4|NA|TRBJ1-4|NA
TGTGCCAGCAGCTTGGGCGGACGGGGCGAAAAACTGTTTTTT
CASSLGGRGEKLFF
>TRBV9|NA|TRBJ2-7|NA
TGTGCCAGCAGCGTAGGTCCAGCGGCTGACTACGAGCAGTACTTC
CASSVGPAADYEQYF
>TRBV7-9|NA|TRBJ2-4|TRBD1
TGTGCCAGCAGCTTAGGGTCGGGGACAGGGATATACATTCAGTACTTC
CASSLGSGTGIYIQYF
>TRBV6-1|NA|TRBJ2-1|NA
TGTGCCAGCGGAAACTACAATGAGCAGTTCTTC
CASGNYNEQFF
>TRBV5-5|NA|TRBJ2-3|TRBD1
TGTGCCAGCACCAGAGAGGGGGCGAGAACAGATACGCAGTATTTT
CASTREGARTDTQYF
>TRBV11-2|once|TRBJ2-7|TRBD1
TGTGCCAGCAGCCAAACGACAGGGGGCAACGAGCAGTACTTC
CASSQTTGGNEQYF
>TRBV6-6|NA|TRBJ2-1|NA
TGTGCCAGCAGGCAGGGACTTATCTACAATGAGCAGTTCTTC
CASRQGLIYNEQFF
>TRBV4-1|NA|TRBJ2-2|TRBD1
TGCGCCAGCAGCCGAGTGGTTGGGACAGGCAAGAACACCGGGGAGCTGTTTTTT
CASSRVVGTGKNTGELFF
>TRBV28|NA|TRBJ2-3|TRBD2
TGTGCCCTGGATAGCGGGAGCACAGATACGCAGTATTTT
CALDSGSTDTQYF
>TRBV4-1|NA|TRBJ2-6|NA
TGCGCCAGCAGCCAAGATGAAGGGGCCAACGTCCTGACTTTC
CASSQDEGANVLTF
>TRBV9|NA|TRBJ2-5|NA
TGTGCCAGCAGCGTTGGTGGAGAGACCCAGTACTTC
CASSVGGETQYF
>TRBV18|NA|TRBJ2-1|TRBD1
TGTGCCAGCTCCCTCGGACAGGGTAGTGCCAATGAGCAGTTCTTC
CASSLGQGSANEQFF
>TRBV7-9|NA|TRBJ1-1|NA
TGTGCCAGCAGCTTTACGGGAACGAACACTGAAGCTTTCTTT
CASSFTGTNTEAFF
>TRBV28|NA|TRBJ2-6|NA
TGTGCCAGCAGCCCCGGGGGAGGGGCCAACGTCCTGACTTTC
CASSPGGGANVLTF
>TRBV19|NA|TRBJ2-1|NA
TGTGCCAGTAGTATGCTCAGGGGGGTAAGCGGTCCGAGCTTTGAGCAGTTCTTC
CASSMLRGVSGPSFEQFF
>TRBV4-2|NA|TRBJ2-1|TRBD2
TGTGCCAGCAGTGGGCTGACTAGCCGGCCGGGGATATACAATGAGCAGTTCTTC
CASSGLTSRPGIYNEQFF
>TRBV6-4|NA|TRBJ2-1|NA
TGTGCCAGCAGTGACAACCACAGGGTTAATGAGCAGTTCTTC
CASSDNHRVNEQFF
>TRBV30|NA|TRBJ2-2|NA
TGTGCCTGTTCCCCGGGGCCCCTACCCGGGGAGCTGTTTTTT
CACSPGPLPGELFF
>TRBV30|NA|TRBJ1-4|TRBD1
TGTGCCTGGAGCACACCGGGACAGGGGTCTGAAAAACTGTTTTTT
CAWSTPGQGSEKLFF
>TRBV6-5|NA|TRBJ2-1|TRBD2
TGTGCCAGCAGTTACTCGGGCGGGAGTTCGAATGAGCAGTTCTTC
CASSYSGGSSNEQFF
>TRBV2|NA|TRBJ2-5|TRBD2
TGTGCCAGCAGGGTACTAGCGGGAGAGGTCCCAGAGACCCAGTACTTC
CASRVLAGEVPETQYF